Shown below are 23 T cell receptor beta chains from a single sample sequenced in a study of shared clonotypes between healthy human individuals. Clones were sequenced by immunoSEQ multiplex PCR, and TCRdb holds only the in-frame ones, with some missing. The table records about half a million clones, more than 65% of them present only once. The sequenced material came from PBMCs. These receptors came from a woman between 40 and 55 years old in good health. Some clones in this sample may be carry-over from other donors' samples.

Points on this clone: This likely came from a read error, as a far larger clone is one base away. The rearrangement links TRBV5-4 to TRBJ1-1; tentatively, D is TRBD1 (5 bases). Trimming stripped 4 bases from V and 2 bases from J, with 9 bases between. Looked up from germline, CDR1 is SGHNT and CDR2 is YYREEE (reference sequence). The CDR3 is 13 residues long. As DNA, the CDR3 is TGTGCCAGCAGCCGAGGGGTCAACACTGAAGCTTTCTTT. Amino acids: CASSRGVNTEAFF. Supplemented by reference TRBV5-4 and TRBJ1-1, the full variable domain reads ETGVTQSPTHLIKTRGQQVTLRCSSQSGHNTVSWYQQALGQGPQFIFQYYREEENGRGNFPPRFSGLQFPNYSSELNVNALELDDSALYLCASSRGVNTEAFFGQGTRLTVV.

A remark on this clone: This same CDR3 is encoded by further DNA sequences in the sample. In DNA, the CDR3 is TGCGCCAGCAGCTTTAGCGGAGCGAACACCGGGGAGCTGTTTTTT. Translating gives CASSFSGANTGELFF. This sequence joins TRBV5-1 and TRBJ2-2; D perhaps matches TRBD2 (6 bases). Germline assignment: CDR1 SGHRS and CDR2 YFSETQ. The CDR3 consists of 15 residues. The V gene lost 2 bases and the J gene lost 0 bases, with 8 bases spanning the gap.

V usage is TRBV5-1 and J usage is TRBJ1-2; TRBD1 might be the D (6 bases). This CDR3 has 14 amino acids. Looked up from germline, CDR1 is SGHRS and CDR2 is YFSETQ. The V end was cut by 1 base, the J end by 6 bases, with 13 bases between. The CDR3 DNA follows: TGCGCCAGCAGCTTGAGTGGGGGCAAGGATGGCTACACCTTC. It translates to CASSLSGGKDGYTF.

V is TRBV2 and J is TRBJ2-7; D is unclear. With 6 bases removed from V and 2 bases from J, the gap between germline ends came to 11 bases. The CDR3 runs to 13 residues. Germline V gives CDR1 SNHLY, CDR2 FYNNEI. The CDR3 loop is CASSQGLTYEQYF. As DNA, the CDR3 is TGTGCCAGCAGCCAAGGATTAACCTACGAGCAGTACTTC.

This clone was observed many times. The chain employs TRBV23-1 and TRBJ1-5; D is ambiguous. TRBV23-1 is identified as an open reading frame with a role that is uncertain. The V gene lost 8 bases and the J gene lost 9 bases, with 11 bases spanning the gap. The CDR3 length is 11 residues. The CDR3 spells CASSCSGPQHF. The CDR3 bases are TGCGCCAGCTCCTGTTCGGGGCCCCAGCATTTT.

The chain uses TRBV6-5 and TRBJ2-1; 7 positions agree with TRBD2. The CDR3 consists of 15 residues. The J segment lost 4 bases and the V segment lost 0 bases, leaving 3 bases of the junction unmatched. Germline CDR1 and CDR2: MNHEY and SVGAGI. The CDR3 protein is CASSYSGGGYNEQFF. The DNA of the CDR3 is TGTGCCAGCAGTTACTCGGGCGGGGGATACAATGAGCAGTTCTTC.

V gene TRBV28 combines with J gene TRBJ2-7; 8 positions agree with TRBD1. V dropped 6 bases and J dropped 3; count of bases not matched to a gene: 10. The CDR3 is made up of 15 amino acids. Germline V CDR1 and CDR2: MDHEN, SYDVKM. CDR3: CASRRDRTAHYEQYF. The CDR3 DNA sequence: TGTGCCAGCAGGCGGGACAGGACCGCCCACTACGAGCAGTACTTC.

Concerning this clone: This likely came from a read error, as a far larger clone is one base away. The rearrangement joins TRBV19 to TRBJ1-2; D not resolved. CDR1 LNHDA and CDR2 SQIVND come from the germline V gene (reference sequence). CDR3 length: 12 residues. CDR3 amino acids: CAGRAALHGYTF. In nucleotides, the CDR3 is TGTGCCGGTAGGGCAGCCCTACATGGCTACACCTTC.

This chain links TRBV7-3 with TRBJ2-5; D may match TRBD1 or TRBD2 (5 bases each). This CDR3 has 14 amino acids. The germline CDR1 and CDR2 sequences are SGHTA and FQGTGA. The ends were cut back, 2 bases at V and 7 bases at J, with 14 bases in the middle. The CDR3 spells CASSLDSGGVTQYF. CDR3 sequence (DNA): TGTGCCAGCAGCTTAGATAGTGGGGGAGTGACCCAGTACTTC. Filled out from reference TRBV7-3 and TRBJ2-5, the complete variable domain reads GAGVSQTPSNKVTEKGKYVELRCDPISGHTALYWYRQSLGQGPEFLIYFQGTGAADDSGLPNDRFFAVRPEGSVSTLKIQRTERGDSAVYLCASSLDSGGVTQYFGPGTRLLVL.

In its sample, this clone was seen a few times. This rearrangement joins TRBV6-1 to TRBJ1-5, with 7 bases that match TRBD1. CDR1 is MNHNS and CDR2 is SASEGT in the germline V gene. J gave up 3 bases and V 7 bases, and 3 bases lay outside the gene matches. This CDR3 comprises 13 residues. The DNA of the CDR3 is TGTGCCAGCAAGGGACAGTACAATCAGCCCCAGCATTTT. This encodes CASKGQYNQPQHF.

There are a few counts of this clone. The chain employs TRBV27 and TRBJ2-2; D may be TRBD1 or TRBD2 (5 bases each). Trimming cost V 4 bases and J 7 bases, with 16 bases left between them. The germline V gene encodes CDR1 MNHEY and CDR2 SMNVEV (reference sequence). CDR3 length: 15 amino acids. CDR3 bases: TGTGCCAGCAGTTACGATAGTGGGGGTTACGGGGAGCTGTTTTTT. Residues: CASSYDSGGYGELFF.

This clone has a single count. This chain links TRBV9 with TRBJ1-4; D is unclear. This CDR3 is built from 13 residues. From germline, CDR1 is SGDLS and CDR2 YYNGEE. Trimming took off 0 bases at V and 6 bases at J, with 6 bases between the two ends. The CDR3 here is CASSVGPDEKLFF. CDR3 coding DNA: TGTGCCAGCAGCGTAGGGCCGGATGAAAAACTGTTTTTT.

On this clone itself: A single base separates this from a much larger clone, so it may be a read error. The CDR3 DNA reads as TGTGCCAGCAGCGCCGGGACAGTGAACACTGAAGCTTTCTTT. Amino acids: CASSAGTVNTEAFF. The V and J genes are TRBV7-2 and TRBJ1-1, with TRBD1 matching 7 bases. The length of the CDR3 is 14 residues. V lost 5 bases and J lost 0; bases outside the gene matches: 3. The germline gives CDR1 SGHTA, CDR2 FQGNSA.

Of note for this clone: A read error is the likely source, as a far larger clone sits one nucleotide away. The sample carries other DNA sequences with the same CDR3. The CDR3, as DNA: TGTGCCAGCAGTACACAGGGGGTACCCTACGAGCAGTACTTC. This sequence encodes CASSTQGVPYEQYF. This chain joins TRBV9 and TRBJ2-7, with 8 bases aligning to TRBD1. Unmatched junction bases numbered 6, after V lost 5 bases and J lost 2 bases. The CDR3 contains 14 residues. Per the germline V gene, CDR1 is SGDLS and CDR2 is YYNGEE.

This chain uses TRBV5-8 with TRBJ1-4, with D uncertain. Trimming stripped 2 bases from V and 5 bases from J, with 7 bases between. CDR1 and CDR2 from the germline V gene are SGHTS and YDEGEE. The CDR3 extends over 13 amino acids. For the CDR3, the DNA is TGTGCCAGCAGCTTTGCACCCAATGAAAAACTGTTTTTT. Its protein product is CASSFAPNEKLFF.

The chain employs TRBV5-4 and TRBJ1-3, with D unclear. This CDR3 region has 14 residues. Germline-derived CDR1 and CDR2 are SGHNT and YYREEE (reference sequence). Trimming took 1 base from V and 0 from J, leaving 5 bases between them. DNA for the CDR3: TGTGCCAGCAGCTTGCGAGGCTCTGGAAACACCATATATTTT. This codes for CASSLRGSGNTIYF.

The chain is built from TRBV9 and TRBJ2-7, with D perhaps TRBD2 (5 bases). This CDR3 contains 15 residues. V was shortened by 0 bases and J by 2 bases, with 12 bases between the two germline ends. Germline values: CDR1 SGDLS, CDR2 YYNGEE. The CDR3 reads CASSVGWRATYEQYF. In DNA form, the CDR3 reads TGTGCCAGCAGCGTAGGGTGGCGGGCCACCTACGAGCAGTACTTC. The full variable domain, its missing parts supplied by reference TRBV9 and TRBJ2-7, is DSGVTQTPKHLITATGQRVTLRCSPRSGDLSVYWYQQSLDQGLQFLIQYYNGEERAKGNILERFSAQQFPDLHSELNLSSLELGDSALYFCASSVGWRATYEQYFGPGTRLTVT.

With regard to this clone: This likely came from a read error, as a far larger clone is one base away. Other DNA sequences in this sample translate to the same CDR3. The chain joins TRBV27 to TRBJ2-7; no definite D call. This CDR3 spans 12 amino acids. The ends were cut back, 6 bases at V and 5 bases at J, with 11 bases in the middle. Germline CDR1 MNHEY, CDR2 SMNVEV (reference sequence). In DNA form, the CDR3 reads TGTGCCAGCAGCTTAAACCGCAACGAGCAGTACTTC. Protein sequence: CASSLNRNEQYF.

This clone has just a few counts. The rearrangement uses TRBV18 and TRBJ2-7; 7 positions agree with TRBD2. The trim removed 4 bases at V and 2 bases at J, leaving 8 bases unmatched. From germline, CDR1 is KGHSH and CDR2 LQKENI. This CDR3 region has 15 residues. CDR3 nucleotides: TGTGCCAGCTCACTCCTAGCGGAATCAACCTACGAGCAGTACTTC. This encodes CASSLLAESTYEQYF. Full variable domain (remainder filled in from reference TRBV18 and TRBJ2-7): NAGVMQNPRHLVRRRGQEARLRCSPMKGHSHVYWYRQLPEEGLKFMVYLQKENIIDESGMPKERFSAEFPKEGPSILRIQQVVRGDSAAYFCASSLLAESTYEQYFGPGTRLTVT.

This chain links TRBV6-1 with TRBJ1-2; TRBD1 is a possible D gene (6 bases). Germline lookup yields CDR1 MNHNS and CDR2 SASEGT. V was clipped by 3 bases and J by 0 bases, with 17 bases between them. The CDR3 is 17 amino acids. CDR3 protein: CASSDSRRGPTNYGYTF. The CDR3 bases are TGTGCCAGCAGTGACAGTAGGCGGGGGCCCACTAACTATGGCTACACCTTC.

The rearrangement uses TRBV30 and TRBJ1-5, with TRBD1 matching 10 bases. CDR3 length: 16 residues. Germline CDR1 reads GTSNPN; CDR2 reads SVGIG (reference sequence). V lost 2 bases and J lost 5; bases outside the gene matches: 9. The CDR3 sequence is CAWSKPRGQGHQPQHF. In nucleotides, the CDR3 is TGTGCCTGGAGTAAACCGCGGGGACAGGGGCATCAGCCCCAGCATTTT.

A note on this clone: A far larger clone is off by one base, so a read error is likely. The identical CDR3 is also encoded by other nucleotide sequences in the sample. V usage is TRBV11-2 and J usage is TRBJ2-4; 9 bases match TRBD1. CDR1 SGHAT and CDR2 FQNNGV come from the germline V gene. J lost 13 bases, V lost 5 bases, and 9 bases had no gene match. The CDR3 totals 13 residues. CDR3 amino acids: CASSLGGTGPQYF. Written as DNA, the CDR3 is TGTGCCAGCAGCCTGGGGGGGACAGGGCCACAGTACTTC.

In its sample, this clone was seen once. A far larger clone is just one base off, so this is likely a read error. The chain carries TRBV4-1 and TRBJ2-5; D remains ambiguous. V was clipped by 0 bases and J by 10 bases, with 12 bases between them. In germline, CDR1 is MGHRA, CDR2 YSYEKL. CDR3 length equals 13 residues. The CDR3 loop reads CASSQDSVVVQYF. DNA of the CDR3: TGCGCCAGCAGCCAAGATAGTGTAGTAGTCCAGTACTTC.